The 22 T cell receptor beta chains below were found in one sample sequenced in a study of T cell changes during pregnancy in multiple sclerosis. The repertoire was sequenced with immunoSEQ multiplex PCR; TCRdb's copy has only in-frame clones and lacks some. The table shows 35,000 to 50,000 clones, with 70% to 90% occurring only once. The source material was CD4+ T cells from peripheral blood mononuclear cells, sampled in the first trimester of pregnancy. The origin of the receptors is a female donor with multiple sclerosis, enrolled in a pregnancy study.

This chain uses TRBV5-3 with TRBJ1-2; TRBD1 is a possible D gene (6 bases). TRBV5-3 is labeled an ORF, and its function is uncertain. The V gene lost 2 bases and the J gene lost 3 bases, with 11 bases spanning the gap. CDR3 length: 14 residues. The DNA for the CDR3 is TGTGCCAGAAGCTTCGGGGGGCGCTACTATGGCTACACCTTC. Encoded protein: CARSFGGRYYGYTF.

This chain connects TRBV13 to TRBJ2-1; the match to TRBD2 covers 8 bases. Germline V gives CDR1 PRHDT, CDR2 FYEKMQ (reference sequence). V dropped 2 bases and J dropped 3; count of bases not matched to a gene: 9. This CDR3 contains 17 residues. CDR3 loop: CASSLKSLAGGYNEQFF. CDR3 coding DNA: TGTGCCAGCAGCTTAAAGAGTCTTGCGGGGGGCTACAATGAGCAGTTCTTC.

This chain joins TRBV29-1 and TRBJ2-3, with 10 bases identical to TRBD2. The CDR3 sequence is 15 residues long. V was pared by 5 bases and J by 2 bases, with 7 bases of the junction left unmatched. Germline V gives CDR1 SQVTM, CDR2 ANQGSEA. The CDR3 coding sequence is TGCAGCGTTAGAACTAGCGGGGTTAACACAGATACGCAGTATTTT. It codes for CSVRTSGVNTDTQYF.

V usage is TRBV19 and J usage is TRBJ1-3; D not certain. The CDR3 totals 13 residues. Germline V gene lookup returns CDR1 LNHDA and CDR2 SQIVND (reference sequence). Trimming stripped 6 bases from V and 0 bases from J, with 6 bases between. The CDR3 reads CASRHNSGNTIYF. The CDR3 DNA is TGTGCCAGTAGACACAACTCTGGAAACACCATATATTTT.

The V and J genes are TRBV5-4 and TRBJ2-1, with 7 positions matching TRBD1. The CDR3 loop spans 16 amino acids. The V gene's germline CDR1 is SGHNT and CDR2 YYREEE (reference sequence). With 4 bases clipped from V and 5 bases from J, the junction kept 12 bases outside the gene matches. The CDR3 DNA reads as TGTGCCAGCAGCCAAGCGACAGGGAAGACTAACAATGAGCAGTTCTTC. Protein product: CASSQATGKTNNEQFF.

This clone has just a few counts. The chain couples TRBV5-1 to TRBJ2-1, with TRBD2 matching over 13 bases. The germline CDR1 and CDR2 sequences are SGHRS and YFSETQ. This CDR3 has 16 amino acids. Trimming took 4 bases from V and 8 from J; bases not matched to a gene: 9. CDR3 bases: TGCGCCAGCAGCACAGGGACTAGCGGGACTCACCATGAGCAGTTCTTC. Protein: CASSTGTSGTHHEQFF.

The V gene is TRBV11-2, the J gene TRBJ2-3; 7 bases are shared with TRBD2. The CDR3 consists of 17 residues. V was pared by 0 bases and J by 2 bases, with 8 bases of the junction left unmatched. The V gene's germline CDR1 is SGHAT and CDR2 FQNNGV. DNA of the CDR3: TGTGCCAGCAGCTTAGAGGGAGCGGGGACCTACACAGATACGCAGTATTTT. Translating gives CASSLEGAGTYTDTQYF.

The chain combines TRBV10-3 with TRBJ1-3; D uncertain. This CDR3 has 14 residues. V was cut by 6 bases and J by 0 bases, with 9 bases left in between. Germline loops: CDR1 ENHRY, CDR2 SYGVKD. This CDR3 is CAIRGELSGNTIYF. The CDR3 region has the DNA TGTGCCATCAGGGGAGAGCTCTCTGGAAACACCATATATTTT.

The rearrangement links TRBV28 to TRBJ2-7, with a possible D match to TRBD1 (7 bases). Per germline, CDR1 MDHEN and CDR2 SYDVKM. The CDR3 is 15 residues long. Trimming took off 6 bases at V and 7 bases at J, with 22 bases between the two ends. The CDR3 sequence is CASRPRTGGAGEQYF. CDR3 in DNA: TGTGCCAGCAGACCCCGGACAGGAGGGGCGGGGGAGCAGTACTTC. Drawing the rest from reference TRBV28 and TRBJ2-7, the complete variable domain is DVKVTQSSRYLVKRTGEKVFLECVQDMDHENMFWYRQDPGLGLRLIYFSYDVKMKEKGDIPEGYSVSREKKERFSLILESASTNQTSMYLCASRPRTGGAGEQYFGPGTRLTVT.

The chain combines TRBV11-3 with TRBJ1-1, with 8 positions matching TRBD1. The junction had 10 bases not matched to a gene; V was cut back by 2 bases and J by 5 bases. From germline, CDR1 is SGHNT and CDR2 YENEEA. This CDR3 has 16 amino acids. The CDR3 DNA reads TGTGCCAGCAGCTTAAGTTCGGGACAGGCGGGAACTGAAGCTTTCTTT. Protein product: CASSLSSGQAGTEAFF.

The V call is TRBV7-2, the J call TRBJ1-4; D is ambiguous. This CDR3 has 12 amino acids. V lost 4 bases and J lost 8, with 8 bases in between. Germline lookup yields CDR1 SGHTA and CDR2 FQGNSA. This chain's CDR3 is CASSYLEEKLFF. CDR3 in DNA: TGTGCCAGCAGCTACCTGGAGGAAAAACTGTTTTTT. Complete variable domain (other parts from reference TRBV7-2 and TRBJ1-4): GAGVSQSPSNKVTEKGKDVELRCDPISGHTALYWYRQSLGQGLEFLIYFQGNSAPDKSGLPSDRFSAERTGGSVSTLTIQRTQQEDSAVYLCASSYLEEKLFFGSGTQLSVL.

The rearrangement links TRBV9 to TRBJ1-1; 12 nucleotides agree with TRBD1. CDR1 is SGDLS, CDR2 YYNGEE, per germline. This CDR3 has 15 residues. V was clipped by 3 bases and J by 4 bases; unmatched bases: 4. DNA for the CDR3: TGTGCCAGCAGCGAGGGGACAGGGGGCCTCACTGAAGCTTTCTTT. Its protein is CASSEGTGGLTEAFF.

This chain links TRBV7-9 with TRBJ2-7; 8 nucleotides align to TRBD1. V lost 7 bases and J lost 4; bases outside the gene matches: 6. The CDR3 contains 13 residues. Germline V CDR1 and CDR2: SEHNR, FQNEAQ (reference sequence). CDR3 coding DNA: TGTGCCAGCAATGCAGGGGGCTTTTACGAGCAGTACTTC. Translated: CASNAGGFYEQYF.

This sequence joins TRBV29-1 and TRBJ2-7; D might be TRBD2 (5 bases). This CDR3 has 13 amino acids. Trimming removed 4 bases at V and 0 bases at J, with 10 bases between. The germline CDR1 and CDR2 sequences are SQVTM and ANQGSEA. This CDR3 is CSVGPGSSYEQYF. CDR3 DNA sequence: TGCAGCGTTGGGCCGGGAAGCTCCTACGAGCAGTACTTC.

V gene TRBV7-9 combines with J gene TRBJ2-7; D possibly corresponds to TRBD1 (6 bases). Trimming left V 4 bases short and J 2 bases short, with 12 bases between. The CDR3 runs to 14 residues. Per the germline V gene, CDR1 is SEHNR and CDR2 is FQNEAQ (reference sequence). CDR3 nucleotides: TGTGCCAGCAGCTCCACAGGGATCCCCTACGAGCAGTACTTC. It is translated as CASSSTGIPYEQYF.

The chain joins TRBV28 to TRBJ1-4, with 8 bases fitting TRBD1. The junction had 15 bases not matched to a gene; V was cut back by 7 bases and J by 8 bases. Germline loops: CDR1 MDHEN, CDR2 SYDVKM. CDR3 length: 16 residues. The DNA of the CDR3 is TGTGCCAGCAACGACAGGGGCCCCGGTGTAGGAGAAAAACTGTTTTTT. Translated: CASNDRGPGVGEKLFF.

The chain employs TRBV9 and TRBJ2-5; 7 bases are shared with TRBD2. The trim removed 2 bases at V and 5 bases at J, leaving 9 bases unmatched. Per the germline V gene, CDR1 is SGDLS and CDR2 is YYNGEE. The CDR3 length is 15 residues. CDR3 nucleotide sequence: TGTGCCAGCAGCGTCCTGAGTGGACTAGAGGAGACCCAGTACTTC. This encodes CASSVLSGLEETQYF.

The chain combines TRBV19 with TRBJ2-7, with D possibly being TRBD2 (6 bases). Trimming took off 1 base at V and 7 bases at J, with 11 bases between the two ends. CDR3 length: 13 amino acids. Germline-derived CDR1 and CDR2 are LNHDA and SQIVND (reference sequence). CDR3 in amino acids: CASSIATGVEQYF. DNA for the CDR3: TGTGCCAGTAGTATAGCAACGGGGGTTGAGCAGTACTTC.

This rearrangement joins TRBV11-3 to TRBJ2-7; 8 bases map to TRBD2. V shed 3 bases and J 0 bases; nucleotides not matched to a gene: 4. The CDR3 loop spans 15 amino acids. Germline CDR1 and CDR2: SGHNT and YENEEA. CDR3 in DNA: TGTGCCAGCAGCTTGGAAGCGGGGGACTCCTACGAGCAGTACTTC. Encoded protein: CASSLEAGDSYEQYF.

The gene calls are TRBV6-5 and TRBJ1-1, with TRBD1 matching 10 bases. This CDR3 comprises 15 residues. J lost 4 bases, V lost 6 bases, and 8 bases had no gene match. Germline V CDR1 and CDR2: MNHEY, SVGAGI. CDR3 sequence: CASSPDRGHGTEAFF. CDR3 DNA sequence: TGTGCCAGCAGCCCCGACAGGGGGCATGGCACTGAAGCTTTCTTT.

V is TRBV29-1 and J is TRBJ2-7, with 12 bases identical to TRBD2. CDR1 is SQVTM, CDR2 ANQGSEA, per germline. The CDR3 totals 14 residues. V shed 4 bases, J shed 2 bases, and the junction held 3 bases outside the gene matches. Here the CDR3 DNA reads TGCAGCGTTGCCCGACTAGCGGGAGCCTACGAGCAGTACTTC. Its translation: CSVARLAGAYEQYF.

This clone has more than one count but fewer than ten. V usage is TRBV5-1 and J usage is TRBJ2-7, with 8 bases matching TRBD1. This CDR3 region has 14 residues. The germline CDR1 and CDR2 sequences are SGHRS and YFSETQ. Losses at the gene ends were 5 bases for V and 0 bases for J; bases not matched to a gene: 4. The CDR3 DNA sequence: TGCGCCAGCAGGCAGGACAGGGCCTCCTACGAGCAGTACTTC. This encodes CASRQDRASYEQYF.